Below, 23 T cell receptor beta chains from the same sample are listed, as sequenced in a study of blood T cell repertoires in COVID-19. Here immunoSEQ multiplex PCR was the method, and the copy in TCRdb shows in-frame clones only, minus some. There are 150,000 to 200,000 clones in the sample; 75% to 85% occur only once, and about 12% lies in the top ten. The sample was peripheral blood. Source of these receptors: a woman older than 75 with COVID-19, enrolled during active disease.

The chain recombines TRBV2 with TRBJ1-6, with 9 bases identical to TRBD1. The junction had 9 bases not matched to a gene; V was cut back by 3 bases and J by 9 bases. Germline V gene lookup returns CDR1 SNHLY and CDR2 FYNNEI. The length of the CDR3 is 16 residues. The CDR3 here is CASSEITGGAGSPLHF. DNA of the CDR3: TGTGCCAGCAGTGAGATAACAGGGGGCGCGGGTTCACCCCTCCACTTT.

The V call is TRBV14, the J call TRBJ1-2; D is possibly TRBD1 (6 bases). V lost 4 bases and J 6 bases, leaving 18 bases between the germline ends. The CDR3 runs 15 residues. The germline V gene encodes CDR1 SGHDN and CDR2 FVKESK. CDR3 nucleotide sequence: TGTGCCAGCAGCCTAAACAGGGTCTATATGGATGGCTACACCTTC. Protein product: CASSLNRVYMDGYTF.

The chain links TRBV5-5 to TRBJ2-2; D might be TRBD1 (6 bases). The CDR3 spans 17 residues. Germline V CDR1 and CDR2: SGHKS, YYEKEE (reference sequence). Trimming took off 4 bases at V and 1 base at J, with 17 bases between the two ends. For the CDR3, the DNA is TGTGCCAGCAGCGTAGGTCAGGGACACTTGAACACCGGGGAGCTGTTTTTT. Its protein is CASSVGQGHLNTGELFF.

The chain carries TRBV18 and TRBJ2-5; maybe TRBD1 (5 bases). Trimming took 2 bases from V and 5 from J, leaving 18 bases between them. CDR3 length: 16 residues. Germline V gene data show CDR1 as KGHSH and CDR2 as LQKENI. CDR3 nucleotide sequence: TGTGCCAGCTCACCAACGGCAGGGATCTCAGCGGAGACCCAGTACTTC. Its protein is CASSPTAGISAETQYF. The whole variable domain, remainder taken from reference TRBV18 and TRBJ2-5, is NAGVMQNPRHLVRRRGQEARLRCSPMKGHSHVYWYRQLPEEGLKFMVYLQKENIIDESGMPKERFSAEFPKEGPSILRIQQVVRGDSAAYFCASSPTAGISAETQYFGPGTRLLVL.

This rearrangement joins TRBV29-1 to TRBJ2-5, with D tentatively TRBD1 (6 bases). CDR3 size: 17 residues. Germline CDR1 and CDR2: SQVTM and ANQGSEA. Deletions cut 4 bases from V and 0 bases from J, with 21 bases between. The CDR3 sequence: CSVGGQTFVRYQETQYF. The CDR3 DNA follows: TGCAGCGTTGGGGGACAAACTTTCGTGAGGTACCAAGAGACCCAGTACTTC.

This chain links TRBV27 with TRBJ2-5; TRBD2 matches at 8 bases. The germline V gene has CDR1 MNHEY and CDR2 SMNVEV (reference sequence). V was clipped by 8 bases and J by 5 bases; unmatched bases: 19. This CDR3 comprises 17 residues. CDR3 amino acids: CASGKVELAAKRETQYF. CDR3 nucleotides: TGTGCCAGCGGAAAAGTAGAACTAGCGGCTAAGAGGGAGACCCAGTACTTC.

The V call is TRBV2, the J call TRBJ1-6; D is undetermined. The V and J ends lost 3 bases and 0 bases respectively, with 6 bases between them. The CDR3 consists of 15 residues. Germline V gene sequence: CDR1 SNHLY, CDR2 FYNNEI. The CDR3: CASSDESSYNSPLHF. CDR3 coding DNA: TGTGCCAGCAGTGATGAGAGCTCCTATAATTCACCCCTCCACTTT.

The genes are TRBV4-3 and TRBJ2-2; D gene unclear. Between the trimmed V and J ends, which lost 0 bases and 4 bases, there was a span of 6 bases. Germline V gene lookup returns CDR1 LGHNA and CDR2 YSLEER. This CDR3 spans 14 amino acids. DNA for the CDR3: TGCGCCAGCAGCCAAGATCCCATCACCGGGGAGCTGTTTTTT. Amino acids: CASSQDPITGELFF.

This clone was seen only once. The V gene is TRBV28, the J gene TRBJ1-2; D gene uncertain. The CDR3 is made up of 13 amino acids. The germline V gene encodes CDR1 MDHEN and CDR2 SYDVKM. The V end was cut by 3 bases, the J end by 3 bases, with 8 bases between. CDR3 in DNA: TGTGCCAGCAGTTTCGTGAGGGACTATGGCTACACCTTC. Its translation is CASSFVRDYGYTF.

This clone was recorded only once. This chain links TRBV6-1 with TRBJ1-5, with 10 bases that match TRBD1. The CDR3 sequence is 17 residues long. V was clipped by 3 bases and J by 0 bases; unmatched bases: 5. Germline lookup yields CDR1 MNHNS and CDR2 SASEGT. The CDR3 DNA is TGTGCCAGCAGTGAGGGACAGGGGTACGATAGCAATCAGCCCCAGCATTTT. It is translated as CASSEGQGYDSNQPQHF.

The chain combines TRBV28 with TRBJ2-7, with 10 bases identical to TRBD1. The V gene's germline CDR1 is MDHEN and CDR2 SYDVKM. V dropped 5 bases and J dropped 6; count of bases not matched to a gene: 10. The CDR3 is made up of 15 amino acids. The CDR3 is CASSTRTGGTFEQYF. CDR3 sequence (DNA): TGTGCCAGCAGTACCCGGACAGGGGGAACTTTCGAGCAGTACTTC.

This clone was seen a single time. This chain joins TRBV2 and TRBJ1-1; no reliable D call. The germline CDR1 and CDR2 sequences are SNHLY and FYNNEI. The CDR3 totals 16 residues. The V end lost 8 bases, the J end lost 1 base, and 20 bases lay between the germline ends. CDR3 coding DNA: TGTGCCAGCGGACCCCCCGCAGGAGGATCGAACACTGAAGCTTTCTTT. Translated: CASGPPAGGSNTEAFF. Full variable domain (rest looked up from reference TRBV2 and TRBJ1-1): EPEVTQTPSHQVTQMGQEVILRCVPISNHLYFYWYRQILGQKVEFLVSFYNNEISEKSEIFDDQFSVERPDGSNFTLKIRSTKLEDSAMYFCASGPPAGGSNTEAFFGQGTRLTVV.

The rearrangement links TRBV3-1 (or the pseudogene TRBV3-2) to TRBJ1-6; tentative D call: TRBD1 (6 bases). From germline, CDR1 is LGHDT and CDR2 YNNKEL (reference sequence). Trimming took off 5 bases at V and 12 bases at J, with 20 bases between the two ends. The CDR3 runs to 15 residues. CDR3 amino acids: CASSGDNPPMGPLHF. The CDR3 DNA reads as TGTGCCAGCAGCGGGGACAATCCTCCGATGGGACCCCTCCACTTT.

A few counts support this clone. This chain's CDR3 is CASSLGAQSTEAFF. For the CDR3, the DNA is TGTGCCAGCAGCTTAGGGGCCCAAAGCACTGAAGCTTTCTTT. This sequence joins TRBV7-8 and TRBJ1-1; D gene unclear. The CDR3 consists of 14 residues. V lost 1 base to trimming and J lost 4 bases, with 10 bases between them. CDR1 and CDR2 (germline): SGHVS, FQNEAQ.

The chain links TRBV5-6 to TRBJ2-3; 16 bases fit TRBD2. Germline CDR1 is SGHDT and CDR2 is YYEEEE. The CDR3 totals 17 residues. J lost 5 bases, V lost 4 bases, and 7 bases had no gene match. The CDR3 loop reads CASSPGLAGGPGDTQYF. CDR3 nucleotide sequence: TGTGCCAGCAGCCCGGGACTAGCGGGGGGGCCTGGAGATACGCAGTATTTT.

This clone was detected only once. The chain uses TRBV9 and TRBJ2-7; TRBD1 agrees at 10 bases. Germline V gene data show CDR1 as SGDLS and CDR2 as YYNGEE. The CDR3 extends over 14 amino acids. V shed 3 bases and J 6 bases; nucleotides not matched to a gene: 6. The CDR3 spells CASSARDRGSEQYF. CDR3 DNA sequence: TGTGCCAGCAGCGCCCGGGACAGGGGTTCCGAGCAGTACTTC.

The chain is built from TRBV2 and TRBJ1-5, with 10 bases fitting TRBD1. Germline V gene sequence: CDR1 SNHLY, CDR2 FYNNEI. Unmatched junction bases numbered 7, after V lost 6 bases and J lost 5 bases. This CDR3 spans 15 amino acids. The chain's CDR3 is CASSADRGQYQPQHF. For the CDR3, the DNA is TGTGCCAGCAGCGCCGACAGGGGGCAATATCAGCCCCAGCATTTT. Full variable domain (missing parts from reference TRBV2 and TRBJ1-5): EPEVTQTPSHQVTQMGQEVILRCVPISNHLYFYWYRQILGQKVEFLVSFYNNEISEKSEIFDDQFSVERPDGSNFTLKIRSTKLEDSAMYFCASSADRGQYQPQHFGDGTRLSIL.

This clone was observed a handful of times. The V and J genes are TRBV19 and TRBJ1-5; no clear D. This CDR3 is 12 amino acids long. Between the trimmed V and J ends, which lost 6 bases and 5 bases, there was a span of 8 bases. Germline values: CDR1 LNHDA, CDR2 SQIVND (reference sequence). This chain's CDR3 is CASRYRDQPQHF. The CDR3 nucleotides are TGTGCCAGTAGGTACAGAGATCAGCCCCAGCATTTT.

The chain employs TRBV28 and TRBJ2-7; D is perhaps TRBD1 (6 bases). The germline V and J ends were trimmed by 4 bases and 2 bases, with 9 bases remaining between them. The CDR3 totals 13 residues. Germline CDR1 is MDHEN and CDR2 is SYDVKM. This chain's CDR3 is CASSYQGPYEQYF. The CDR3 DNA follows: TGTGCCAGCAGTTATCAGGGGCCCTACGAGCAGTACTTC.

This chain joins TRBV28 and TRBJ2-3, with TRBD2 matching 8 bases. The CDR3 length is 14 residues. Germline loops: CDR1 MDHEN, CDR2 SYDVKM. V trimming: 3 bases; J trimming: 6 bases; junction bases outside the gene matches: 5. Here the CDR3 reads CASSFPGRVDTQYF. CDR3 DNA sequence: TGTGCCAGCAGTTTCCCCGGGAGGGTGGATACGCAGTATTTT.

V and J are TRBV19 and TRBJ2-1; 10 nucleotides agree with TRBD2. V dropped 3 bases and J dropped 5; count of bases not matched to a gene: 4. Per germline, CDR1 LNHDA and CDR2 SQIVND (reference sequence). The CDR3 runs to 15 residues. The CDR3 DNA follows: TGTGCCAGTAGTATTGGCCTAGCGGGGGACAATGAGCAGTTCTTC. This sequence encodes CASSIGLAGDNEQFF.

The rearrangement joins TRBV4-3 to TRBJ2-3; D unclear. Germline CDR1 is LGHNA and CDR2 is YSLEER. The CDR3 is 15 residues long. V shed 4 bases and J shed 0 bases, with 11 bases lying between them. The CDR3 reads CASSPQDGSTDTQYF. CDR3 nucleotide sequence: TGCGCCAGCAGCCCGCAGGATGGAAGCACAGATACGCAGTATTTT.

V usage is TRBV5-5 and J usage is TRBJ1-2; 9 bases fit TRBD1. Germline assignment: CDR1 SGHKS and CDR2 YYEKEE (reference sequence). The CDR3 runs 13 residues. J was trimmed by 10 bases and V by 2 bases; bases with no gene match: 6. CDR3 DNA: TGTGCCAGCAGCTTTTTCCGGGACAGGGCCTACACCTTC. Protein product: CASSFFRDRAYTF.